The clone carrying this T cell receptor beta chain was detected once. Its matching antigen is unknown. One end of the junction does not line up with germline, which may come from a read error. Donation came from healthy HIV-negative adults that had no recent acute infections or vaccinations. The sample originates from a study of shared clonotypes between healthy human individuals. General study results and limits: Larger richness was generally estimated for naive than memory subsets. When naive CD4 clonotypes were compared across a few donors, around 5% were shared.

Profiled with immunoSEQ multiplex PCR; TCRdb holds only in-frame clones, not every one. The data contain about 2.4 million clones, approximately 94% of them singletons. Germline values: CDR1 MNHEY, CDR2 SMNVEV (reference sequence). The CDR3 has 15 residues. The specimen sequenced was naive CD4+ T cells sorted from blood. The sample's subset: CD45RA+ positively selected. The clonotype was recovered from a young man in good health. The chain couples TRBV27 to TRBJ2-7; a weak D match, TRBD1 (6 bases). CDR3 in amino acids: CASSSAGAGSYKQYF. The CDR3 DNA reads as TGTGCCAGCAGTTCTGCAGGGGCCGGAAGCTACAAGCAGTACTTC.